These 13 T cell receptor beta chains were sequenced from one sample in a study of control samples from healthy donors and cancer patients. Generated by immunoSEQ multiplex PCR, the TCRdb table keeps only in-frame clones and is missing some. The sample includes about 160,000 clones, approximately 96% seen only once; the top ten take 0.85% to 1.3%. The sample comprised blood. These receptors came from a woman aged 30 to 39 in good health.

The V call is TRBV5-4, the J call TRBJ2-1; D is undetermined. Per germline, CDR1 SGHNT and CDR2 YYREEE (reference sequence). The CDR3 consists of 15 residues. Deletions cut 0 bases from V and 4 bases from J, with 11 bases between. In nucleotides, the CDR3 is TGTGCCAGCAGCTTGGGGCAGTCGATTTACAATGAGCAGTTCTTC. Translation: CASSLGQSIYNEQFF.

CDR3 sequence reads: CASRRDRGYNQPQHF. The CDR3 bases are TGTGCCAGCAGACGGGACAGGGGATACAATCAGCCCCAGCATTTT. V usage is TRBV2 and J usage is TRBJ1-5; 10 bases match TRBD1. Germline CDR1 is SNHLY and CDR2 is FYNNEI. V was clipped by 6 bases and J by 3 bases; unmatched bases: 5. The CDR3 has 15 amino acids.

CDR3 protein: CASSLEGWHGYTF. CDR3 in DNA: TGTGCCAGCAGCTTGGAAGGGTGGCATGGCTACACCTTC. The chain carries TRBV5-4 and TRBJ1-2, with D hard to call. The germline V and J ends were trimmed by 0 bases and 6 bases, with 9 bases remaining between them. The germline CDR1 and CDR2 sequences are SGHNT and YYREEE (reference sequence). The CDR3 is made up of 13 amino acids.

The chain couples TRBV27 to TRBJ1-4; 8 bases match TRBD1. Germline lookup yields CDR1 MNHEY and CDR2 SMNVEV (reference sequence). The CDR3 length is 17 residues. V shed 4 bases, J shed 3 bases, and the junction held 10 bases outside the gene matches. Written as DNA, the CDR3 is TGTGCCAGCAGTTCAGGACAGGGCGGGGTAGCTAATGAAAAACTGTTTTTT. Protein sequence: CASSSGQGGVANEKLFF.

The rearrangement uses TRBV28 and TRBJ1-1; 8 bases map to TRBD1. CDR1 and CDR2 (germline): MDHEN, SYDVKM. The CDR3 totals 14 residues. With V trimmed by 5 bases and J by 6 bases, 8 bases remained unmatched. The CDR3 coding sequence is TGTGCCAGCAGTGGACAGGGTCTGAAATCTGAAGCTTTCTTT. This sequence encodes CASSGQGLKSEAFF. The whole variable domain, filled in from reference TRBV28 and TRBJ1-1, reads DVKVTQSSRYLVKRTGEKVFLECVQDMDHENMFWYRQDPGLGLRLIYFSYDVKMKEKGDIPEGYSVSREKKERFSLILESASTNQTSMYLCASSGQGLKSEAFFGQGTRLTVV.

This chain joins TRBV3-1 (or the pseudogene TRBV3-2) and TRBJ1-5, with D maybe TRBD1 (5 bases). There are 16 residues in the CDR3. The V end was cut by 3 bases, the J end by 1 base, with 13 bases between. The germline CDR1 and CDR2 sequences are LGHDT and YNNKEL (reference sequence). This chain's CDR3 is CASSHSRGSSNQPQHF. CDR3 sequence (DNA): TGTGCCAGCAGCCATAGTAGGGGATCGAGCAATCAGCCCCAGCATTTT.

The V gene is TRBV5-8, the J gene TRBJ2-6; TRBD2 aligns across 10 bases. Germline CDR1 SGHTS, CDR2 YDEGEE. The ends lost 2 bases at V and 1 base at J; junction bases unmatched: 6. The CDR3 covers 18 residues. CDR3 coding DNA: TGTGCCAGCAGCTTCCTAGCGGGAGCGCTTTCTGGGGCCAACGTCCTGACTTTC. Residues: CASSFLAGALSGANVLTF.

CDR3 sequence: CAWSVQGHQPQHF. The CDR3 DNA follows: TGTGCCTGGAGTGTACAGGGGCATCAGCCCCAGCATTTT. The rearrangement links TRBV30 to TRBJ1-5; 7 bases are shared with TRBD1. Unmatched junction bases numbered 1, after V lost 0 bases and J lost 5 bases. The CDR3 is 13 residues long. The germline gives CDR1 GTSNPN, CDR2 SVGIG (reference sequence).

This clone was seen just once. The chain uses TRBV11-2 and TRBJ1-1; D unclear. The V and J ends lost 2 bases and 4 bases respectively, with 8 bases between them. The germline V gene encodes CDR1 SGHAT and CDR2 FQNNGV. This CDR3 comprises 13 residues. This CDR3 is CASSLSWGTEAFF. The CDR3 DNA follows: TGTGCCAGCAGCTTATCTTGGGGCACTGAAGCTTTCTTT.

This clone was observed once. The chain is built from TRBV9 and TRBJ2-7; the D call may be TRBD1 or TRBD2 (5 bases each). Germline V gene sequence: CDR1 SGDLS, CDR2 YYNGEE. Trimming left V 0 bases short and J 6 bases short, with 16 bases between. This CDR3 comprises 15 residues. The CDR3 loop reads CASSVAGGRPSEQYF. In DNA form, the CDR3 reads TGTGCCAGCAGCGTAGCTGGGGGACGCCCTAGCGAGCAGTACTTC.

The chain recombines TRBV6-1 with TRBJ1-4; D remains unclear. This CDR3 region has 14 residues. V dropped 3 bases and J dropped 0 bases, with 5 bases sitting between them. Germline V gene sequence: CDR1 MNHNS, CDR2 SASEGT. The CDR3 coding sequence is TGTGCCAGCAGTGACGGTGCAACTAATGAAAAACTGTTTTTT. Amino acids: CASSDGATNEKLFF.

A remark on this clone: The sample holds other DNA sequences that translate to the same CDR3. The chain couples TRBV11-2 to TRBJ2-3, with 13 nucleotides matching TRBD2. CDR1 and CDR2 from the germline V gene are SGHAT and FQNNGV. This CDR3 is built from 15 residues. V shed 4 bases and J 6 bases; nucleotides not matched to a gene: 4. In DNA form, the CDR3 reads TGTGCCAGCAGCTCACTAGCGGGGGGGCCCGATACGCAGTATTTT. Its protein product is CASSSLAGGPDTQYF.

The CDR3 here is CASSFAGTGGSGNTIYF. In DNA form, the CDR3 reads TGTGCCAGCAGCTTTGCGGGGACTGGGGGATCTGGAAACACCATATATTTT. The chain joins TRBV5-4 to TRBJ1-3; tentative D call: TRBD1 (5 bases). Germline V gives CDR1 SGHNT, CDR2 YYREEE (reference sequence). Trimming took 2 bases from V and 1 from J, leaving 16 bases between them. This CDR3 region has 17 residues.